The 10 T cell receptor beta chains below come from one sample, sequenced in a study of shared clonotypes between healthy human individuals. The table came from immunoSEQ multiplex PCR; TCRdb's copy has only in-frame clones and leaves some out. This sample has over 2 million clones, with 85% to 95% found just once. Naive CD8 cells, CD45RO-negative and positively selected for CCR7, excluded terminally differentiated effector memory CD45RA+ cells. Sequencing used naive CD8+ T cells sorted from blood. These receptors were taken from a man between 18 and 35 years old in good health.

This chain joins TRBV6-6 and TRBJ1-1; TRBD1 is a possible D gene (5 bases). The V end lost 8 bases, the J end lost 0 bases, and 7 bases lay between the germline ends. The CDR3 loop spans 12 amino acids. Germline assignment: CDR1 MNHNY and CDR2 SVGAGI (reference sequence). This CDR3 reads CASGRVNTEAFF. CDR3 bases: TGTGCCAGCGGCAGGGTGAACACTGAAGCTTTCTTT.

The genes are TRBV28 and TRBJ1-1; possible D gene TRBD1, 5 bases. This CDR3 is 15 amino acids long. Germline V gene lookup returns CDR1 MDHEN and CDR2 SYDVKM. Trimming pared 4 bases from V and 6 bases from J, leaving 18 bases between. CDR3 sequence reads: CASSSSQEGKAEAFF. CDR3 in DNA: TGTGCCAGCAGTTCCTCACAGGAAGGGAAGGCTGAAGCTTTCTTT.

The CDR3 DNA sequence: TGTGCCAGCAGCAACGACGGGAGCTCCTACGAGCAGTACTTC. This gives the protein CASSNDGSSYEQYF. The rearrangement uses TRBV6-6 and TRBJ2-7, with D tentatively TRBD2 (6 bases). Germline CDR1 is MNHNY and CDR2 is SVGAGI (reference sequence). CDR3 size: 14 residues. V gave up 6 bases and J gave up 0 bases, with 12 bases separating them.

The V and J genes are TRBV4-1 and TRBJ1-1; D perhaps matches TRBD1 (6 bases). The CDR3 is 13 amino acids. The germline V and J ends were trimmed by 3 bases and 14 bases, with 19 bases remaining between them. Germline V gives CDR1 MGHRA, CDR2 YSYEKL. The CDR3, as DNA: TGCGCCAGCAGCCATGATGCCGGACAGAACGAATTCTTT. Its protein product is CASSHDAGQNEFF.

The chain links TRBV4-3 to TRBJ1-6; TRBD1 matches 9 bases. The germline CDR1 and CDR2 sequences are LGHNA and YSLEER. The CDR3 consists of 20 residues. The junction had 17 bases not matched to a gene; V was cut back by 0 bases and J by 8 bases. The CDR3 loop reads CASSQESLGTGYDIDSPLHF. CDR3 in DNA: TGCGCCAGCAGCCAAGAAAGCCTCGGGACAGGGTACGATATCGATTCACCCCTCCACTTT.

This clone has a single count. J is TRBJ2-1 and V is TRBV5-1; 8 bases align to TRBD2. The ends lost 0 bases at V and 8 bases at J; junction bases unmatched: 16. Germline lookup yields CDR1 SGHRS and CDR2 YFSETQ. CDR3 size: 18 residues. The CDR3 nucleotides are TGCGCCAGCAGCTTGGCCTGGCTAGCGGGCCTTCCCGACGATGAGCAGTTCTTC. Amino acids: CASSLAWLAGLPDDEQFF.

This clone was seen just once. This rearrangement joins TRBV4-1 to TRBJ1-5; 7 nucleotides align to TRBD1. CDR3 length: 16 residues. CDR1 and CDR2 (germline): MGHRA, YSYEKL. Trimming at V came to 5 bases and at J to 0 bases, leaving 7 bases not matched to a gene. The CDR3 region has the DNA TGCGCCAGCAGCGCCCGGGACAGAGCTAGCAATCAGCCCCAGCATTTT. Amino acid sequence: CASSARDRASNQPQHF.

The rearrangement uses TRBV4-1 and TRBJ2-3; tentative D call: TRBD1 (6 bases). With 5 bases removed from V and 3 bases from J, the gap between germline ends came to 18 bases. Germline V gene sequence: CDR1 MGHRA, CDR2 YSYEKL. CDR3 length equals 16 residues. CDR3 coding DNA: TGCGCCAGCAGCGCCCGGCCAGGGGATTTGACAGATACGCAGTATTTT. This codes for CASSARPGDLTDTQYF.

The genes are TRBV4-1 and TRBJ1-1; unclear D gene. Between the trimmed V and J ends, which lost 1 base and 0 bases, there was a span of 9 bases. The CDR3 runs 15 residues. The V gene's germline CDR1 is MGHRA and CDR2 YSYEKL. This chain's CDR3 is CASSQGVQVNTEAFF. CDR3 sequence (DNA): TGCGCCAGCAGCCAAGGCGTCCAGGTGAACACTGAAGCTTTCTTT.

A remark on this clone: Other DNA sequences in the sample encode the same CDR3. This rearrangement joins TRBV9 to TRBJ2-2, with D maybe TRBD2 (5 bases). Germline V gives CDR1 SGDLS, CDR2 YYNGEE. This CDR3 is 14 amino acids long. V was clipped by 0 bases and J by 4 bases, with 7 bases between them. CDR3 sequence reads: CASSVGGGTGELFF. CDR3 DNA sequence: TGTGCCAGCAGCGTAGGTGGAGGCACCGGGGAGCTGTTTTTT.